These T cell receptor beta chains were read from a single sample in a study of T-cell memory formation after mild COVID-19. In TCRdb, the 5' RACE reads were re-called with MiXCR into one record per CDR3 protein. The data show 180,000 or so distinct CDR3 sequences, with around a tenth seen just once and approximately 3.8% held by the top ten. Sequencing used PBMCs or a T cell subset sorted from them (not recorded which). The receptor set was obtained from a man aged 18 to 29 who had mild COVID-19 (a few samples of this study predate the infection). Cell type and time point are not known. The CDR3 runs from the conserved cysteine through the conserved F or W. D genes are given only for firm matches. Expanded clones are given a class, and other clones once, few, many or no size at all.

CDR3 length | J gene | D gene | clone size | V gene | CDR3 protein | CDR3 DNA
14 | TRBJ2-3 | TRBD2 | - | TRBV12-3/TRBV12-4 | CASSFTTSGDTQYF | TGTGCCAGCAGTTTCACGACTAGCGGGGATACGCAGTATTTT
14 | TRBJ2-5 | - | - | TRBV7-2 | CASSLVGGRETQYF | TGTGCCAGCAGCTTAGTCGGGGGGCGGGAGACCCAGTACTTC
13 | TRBJ2-1 | TRBD1 | few | TRBV2 | CASSELDRPWQFF | TGTGCCAGCAGTGAATTGGACAGGCCGTGGCAGTTCTTC
14 | TRBJ2-5 | - | few | TRBV7-2 | CASSPEPGKETQYF | TGTGCCAGCAGCCCAGAGCCAGGGAAAGAGACCCAGTACTTC
13 | TRBJ1-5 | - | many | TRBV3-1 | CASSQSTGQPQHF | TGTGCCAGCAGCCAAAGTACGGGCCAGCCCCAGCATTTT
12 | TRBJ1-2 | - | few | TRBV2 | CASSVEGYGYTF | TGTGCCAGCAGTGTGGAAGGCTATGGCTACACCTTC
13 | TRBJ1-1 | - | - | TRBV28 | CATTRNLNTEAFF | TGTGCCACTACAAGGAACCTGAACACTGAAGCTTTCTTT
16 | TRBJ2-7 | TRBD1 | many | TRBV28 | CASSSVDRGPRGEQYF | TGTGCCAGCAGTTCGGTCGACAGGGGTCCGCGGGGCGAGCAGTACTTC
14 | TRBJ1-2 | TRBD1 | - | TRBV19 | CASSAEQGGYGYTF | TGTGCCAGTAGTGCCGAACAGGGGGGCTATGGCTACACCTTC
16 | TRBJ2-7 | TRBD1 | few | TRBV9 | CASSFGQGDNRGEQYF | TGTGCCAGCAGCTTTGGACAGGGAGACAACAGAGGCGAGCAGTACTTC
14 | TRBJ2-5 | TRBD1 | - | TRBV28 | CASSRTGIVETQYF | TGTGCCAGCAGTAGGACAGGGATAGTCGAGACCCAGTACTTC
11 | TRBJ2-1 | - | - | TRBV20-1 | CSAARANEQFF | TGCAGTGCTGCGCGAGCCAATGAGCAGTTCTTC
15 | TRBJ2-3 | TRBD1 | many | TRBV5-1 | CASSNGDSFTDTQYF | TGCGCCAGCAGTAACGGGGACAGCTTCACAGATACGCAGTATTTT
14 | TRBJ2-7 | - | - | TRBV20-1 | CSALEGGISYEQYF | TGCAGTGCCCTGGAGGGCGGGATCTCCTACGAGCAGTACTTC
14 | TRBJ2-2 | - | - | TRBV7-2 | CASQPPVSTGELFF | TGTGCCAGCCAACCCCCAGTTTCAACCGGGGAGCTGTTTTTT
15 | TRBJ2-2 | TRBD2 | many | TRBV5-1 | CASSLGLAVTGELFF | TGCGCCAGCAGCTTGGGACTAGCGGTCACCGGGGAGCTGTTTTTT
16 | TRBJ1-5 | - | few | TRBV18 | CASSPGRDSIYQPQHF | TGTGCCAGCTCACCCGGCCGTGACAGCATATATCAGCCCCAGCATTTT
15 | TRBJ2-1 | - | many | TRBV4-3 | CASSQAVAPYNEQFF | TGCGCCAGCAGCCAAGCGGTAGCGCCCTACAATGAGCAGTTCTTC
16 | TRBJ2-5 | TRBD2 | few | TRBV7-2 | CASSLAPSGGQETQYF | TGTGCCAGCAGCTTAGCCCCTAGCGGGGGGCAAGAGACCCAGTACTTC
17 | TRBJ2-4 | - | few | TRBV5-1 | CASSFGDLGGGKNIQYF | TGCGCCAGCAGCTTCGGGGACCTAGGTGGAGGCAAAAACATTCAGTACTTC
19 | TRBJ2-6 | TRBD1 | medium-sized | TRBV7-2 | CASSSEGAGITSGANVLTF | TGTGCCAGCAGCTCAGAGGGGGCAGGGATCACTTCTGGGGCCAACGTCCTGACTTTC
16 | TRBJ2-3 | TRBD2 | many | TRBV7-3 | CASSLRPGGNLDTQYF | TGTGCCAGCAGCTTAAGACCCGGGGGGAACTTAGATACGCAGTATTTT
15 | TRBJ2-3 | - | - | TRBV7-6 | CASSLDPGGTDTQYF | TGTGCCAGCAGCTTAGACCCCGGCGGCACAGATACGCAGTATTTT
14 | TRBJ2-5 | TRBD1 | - | TRBV2 | CASKDRDRWETQYF | TGTGCCAGCAAAGACAGGGATCGGTGGGAGACCCAGTACTTC
16 | TRBJ2-7 | - | few | TRBV4-1 | CASSQASPWGKDEQYF | TGCGCCAGCAGCCAAGCGTCTCCTTGGGGGAAAGACGAGCAGTACTTC
15 | TRBJ1-1 | - | - | TRBV3-1 | CASSQGWQLNTEAFF | TGTGCCAGCAGCCAAGGGTGGCAGCTTAACACTGAAGCTTTCTTT
15 | TRBJ1-1 | TRBD1 | - | TRBV12-3/TRBV12-4 | CASSPGQGSDTEAFF | TGTGCCAGCAGCCCCGGACAGGGGAGCGACACTGAAGCTTTCTTT
16 | TRBJ1-2 | - | - | TRBV4-1 | CASSQGRAGDTYGYTF | TGCGCCAGCAGCCAAGGACGGGCAGGGGATACCTATGGCTACACCTTC
17 | TRBJ2-1 | TRBD2 | few | TRBV6-2/TRBV6-3 | CASTSTTWRGGSNEQFF | TGTGCCAGCACCTCCACTACTTGGCGGGGGGGCAGCAATGAGCAGTTCTTC
13 | TRBJ1-1 | - | - | TRBV30 | CAWSLRGVTEAFF | TGTGCCTGGAGTCTAAGAGGGGTTACTGAAGCTTTCTTT
14 | TRBJ2-3 | - | - | TRBV5-1 | CASSSRAGTDTQYF | TGCGCCAGCAGCTCTCGGGCAGGAACAGATACGCAGTATTTT
15 | TRBJ1-5 | - | - | TRBV5-1 | CASSLGTLSSQPQHF | TGCGCCAGCAGCCTCGGGACTCTCTCGAGTCAGCCCCAGCATTTT
17 | TRBJ1-5 | TRBD1 | few | TRBV7-8 | CASSRRTGGRGNQPQHF | TGTGCCAGCAGCCGACGGACAGGGGGCCGGGGCAATCAGCCCCAGCATTTT
14 | TRBJ1-2 | - | few | TRBV5-1 | CASSSVNIPGGYTF | TGCGCCAGCAGCTCGGTAAACATCCCCGGGGGCTACACCTTC
15 | TRBJ2-7 | - | many | TRBV9 | CASSEGTWGSYEQYF | TGTGCCAGCAGCGAGGGGACATGGGGCTCCTACGAGCAGTACTTC
15 | TRBJ2-5 | TRBD2 | many | TRBV10-3 | CAISDMRGGLETQYF | TGTGCCATCAGTGATATGCGGGGGGGCCTAGAGACCCAGTACTTC
16 | TRBJ2-2 | - | - | TRBV28 | CASSSPPGEAAGELFF | TGTGCCAGCAGTTCCCCTCCGGGGGAAGCCGCCGGGGAGCTGTTTTTT
14 | TRBJ2-7 | - | many | TRBV6-6 | CASSYGQDRYEQYF | TGTGCCAGCAGTTATGGCCAGGACAGATACGAGCAGTACTTC
14 | TRBJ2-5 | - | few | TRBV10-1 | CASSEGGAGETQYF | TGCGCCAGCAGTGAGGGGGGGGCGGGGGAGACCCAGTACTTC
14 | TRBJ2-7 | - | few | TRBV7-9 | CASSPSGSTREQYF | TGTGCCAGCAGCCCATCGGGGTCCACTAGGGAGCAGTACTTC
13 | TRBJ2-3 | - | - | TRBV6-5 | CASSLYREDTQYF | TGTGCCAGCAGCCTCTACCGGGAAGATACGCAGTATTTT
11 | TRBJ2-7 | - | many | TRBV5-6 | CASSSYYEQYF | TGTGCCAGCAGCTCCTACTACGAGCAGTACTTC
13 | TRBJ1-5 | - | few | TRBV2 | CASTPDTHQPQHF | TGTGCCAGCACCCCGGACACTCATCAGCCCCAGCATTTT
15 | TRBJ2-1 | TRBD2 | - | TRBV7-2 | CASSLGGGAGGLQFF | TGTGCCAGCAGCTTAGGCGGGGGGGCCGGTGGTCTGCAGTTCTTC
14 | TRBJ2-3 | - | few | TRBV5-1 | CASSSAGFTDTQYF | TGCGCCAGCAGCTCCGCGGGATTCACAGATACGCAGTATTTT
17 | TRBJ1-3 | - | - | TRBV5-1 | CASSRDGRVRSGNTIYF | TGCGCCAGCAGCCGGGACGGCAGGGTGAGGTCTGGAAACACCATATATTTT
19 | TRBJ2-1 | TRBD2 | few | TRBV7-6 | CASSLAPPSGGAGYNEQFF | TGTGCCAGCAGCTTAGCGCCCCCTAGCGGGGGGGCAGGGTACAATGAGCAGTTCTTC
13 | TRBJ1-2 | - | - | TRBV11-2 | CASSLAGNDGYTF | TGTGCCAGCAGCTTAGCCGGGAACGATGGCTACACCTTC
13 | TRBJ2-7 | TRBD1 | - | TRBV5-1 | CASSPTGPGEQYF | TGCGCCAGCAGCCCGACAGGGCCGGGCGAGCAGTACTTC
13 | TRBJ1-1 | - | - | TRBV20-1 | CSAVSVSNTEAFF | TGCAGTGCTGTCTCCGTTTCGAACACTGAAGCTTTCTTT
14 | TRBJ1-2 | TRBD1 | few | TRBV20-1 | CSASLGGLQRGYTF | TGCAGTGCTAGTCTAGGGGGCCTCCAGCGTGGCTACACCTTC
15 | TRBJ2-5 | TRBD2 | - | TRBV7-2 | CASSLQRGDGETQYF | TGTGCCAGCAGCCTTCAGCGGGGAGACGGAGAGACCCAGTACTTC
14 | TRBJ2-2 | - | once | TRBV2 | CASKGRGYTGELFF | TGTGCCAGCAAGGGAAGGGGTTACACCGGGGAGCTGTTTTTT